One and the same sample provided the 30 T cell receptor beta chains below, sequenced in a study of cytomegalovirus exposure and HLA in healthy donors. Amplification used 60 Vbeta primers and 13 Jbeta primers. Generated by immunoSEQ multiplex PCR, the TCRdb table keeps only in-frame clones and is missing some. This table holds under 150,000 clones, just under 85% found once. Input material: PBMCs. Receptor source: a boy under 10 years old in good health and CMV-seronegative.

This chain joins TRBV4-3 and TRBJ1-2; D is unresolved. V was clipped by 2 bases and J by 8 bases, with 12 bases between them. CDR1 is LGHNA and CDR2 is YSLEER in the germline V gene. This CDR3 contains 13 residues. CDR3 DNA sequence: TGCGCCAGCAGCCAATCCCTAAGCGGGGGCTACACCTTC. Encoded protein: CASSQSLSGGYTF.

A single count supports this clone. V and J are TRBV4-1 and TRBJ2-1; 8 bases are shared with TRBD2. Per germline, CDR1 MGHRA and CDR2 YSYEKL. The V and J ends lost 4 bases and 5 bases, in that order; junction bases with no gene match: 7. The length of the CDR3 is 15 residues. Here the CDR3 DNA reads TGCGCCAGCAGCCGGGGACTAGAGGCCGACAATGAGCAGTTCTTC. It codes for CASSRGLEADNEQFF.

The chain couples TRBV5-1 to TRBJ1-1, with TRBD1 matching 11 bases. The CDR3 runs 15 residues. Germline lookup yields CDR1 SGHRS and CDR2 YFSETQ. Trimming cost V 1 base and J 6 bases; bases outside gene matches: 5. CDR3: CASSLSVGQGAEAFF. The CDR3 region has the DNA TGCGCCAGCAGCTTGAGCGTGGGACAGGGGGCTGAAGCTTTCTTT.

The rearrangement uses TRBV29-1 and TRBJ1-5; maybe TRBD1 (5 bases). The germline CDR1 and CDR2 sequences are SQVTM and ANQGSEA. The CDR3 sequence is 13 residues long. Trimming removed 3 bases at V and 11 bases at J, with 17 bases between. Here the CDR3 reads CSVDDGIQGAQHF. CDR3 bases: TGCAGCGTTGATGATGGGATTCAAGGGGCCCAGCATTTT.

Concerning this clone: Other DNA sequences in this sample translate to the same CDR3. The genes are TRBV6-1 and TRBJ2-3; 10 bases match TRBD2. Looked up from germline, CDR1 is MNHNS and CDR2 is SASEGT. The CDR3 consists of 16 residues. The ends lost 0 bases at V and 1 base at J; junction bases unmatched: 1. CDR3 protein: CASSEALAGGTDTQYF. CDR3 coding DNA: TGTGCCAGCAGTGAAGCTCTAGCGGGGGGCACAGATACGCAGTATTTT.

This rearrangement joins TRBV30 to TRBJ2-1; 7 bases map to TRBD2. The junction had 8 bases not matched to a gene; V was cut back by 3 bases and J by 9 bases. Germline assignment: CDR1 GTSNPN and CDR2 SVGIG (reference sequence). The CDR3 contains 13 residues. The CDR3 DNA follows: TGTGCCTGGAGGGTACTGGGGGGGAGTGAGCAGTTCTTC. Translating it yields CAWRVLGGSEQFF.

CDR3 sequence (DNA): TGTGCCAGCAGTGAAGCTCTAGGAGTCGGGGAGCAGTACGTC. This sequence encodes CASSEALGVGEQYV. The chain joins TRBV6-1 to TRBJ2-7; D call uncertain. Trimming removed 0 bases from V and 7 bases from J, with 13 bases in between. Germline V gene sequence: CDR1 MNHNS, CDR2 SASEGT. The CDR3 totals 14 residues.

The chain has TRBV5-6 and TRBJ2-7; 7 nucleotides line up with TRBD2. The CDR3 totals 15 residues. From germline, CDR1 is SGHDT and CDR2 YYEEEE. V was clipped by 3 bases and J by 0 bases; unmatched bases: 6. As DNA, the CDR3 is TGTGCCAGCAGCTGGGGGGGGAGGAGCTCCTACGAGCAGTACTTC. This gives the protein CASSWGGRSSYEQYF.

In its sample, this clone was seen a few times. The V and J genes are TRBV30 and TRBJ2-7; 8 bases are shared with TRBD2. V shed 2 bases and J 3 bases; nucleotides not matched to a gene: 12. The V gene's germline CDR1 is GTSNPN and CDR2 SVGIG (reference sequence). This CDR3 spans 16 amino acids. CDR3 sequence: CAWSSKIAGKNYEQYV. CDR3 bases: TGTGCCTGGAGTAGTAAAATAGCGGGAAAAAACTACGAGCAGTACGTC.

The chain has TRBV29-1 and TRBJ2-3; D may be TRBD1 (6 bases). This CDR3 comprises 15 residues. V was cut by 2 bases and J by 0 bases, with 12 bases left in between. Germline V gene sequence: CDR1 SQVTM, CDR2 ANQGSEA. The CDR3 sequence is CSVERQDTSTDTQYF. The CDR3 bases are TGCAGCGTTGAAAGACAGGATACTAGCACAGATACGCAGTATTTT.

This chain uses TRBV30 with TRBJ1-4, with unresolved D. V dropped 1 base and J dropped 0 bases, with 6 bases sitting between them. Germline assignment: CDR1 GTSNPN and CDR2 SVGIG (reference sequence). The CDR3 extends over 14 amino acids. For the CDR3, the DNA is TGTGCCTGGAGTGCTACCTCAACTAATGAAAAACTGTTTTTT. Translating gives CAWSATSTNEKLFF.

The V and J genes are TRBV9 and TRBJ1-5, with D uncertain. From germline, CDR1 is SGDLS and CDR2 YYNGEE. Trimming left V 2 bases short and J 4 bases short, with 13 bases between. CDR3 size: 15 residues. As DNA, the CDR3 is TGTGCCAGCAGCGTGGATGCGGGAGTTAATCAGCCCCAGCATTTT. The encoded protein is CASSVDAGVNQPQHF.

The count of this clone is one. The rearrangement links TRBV5-8 to TRBJ1-4; TRBD1 aligns across 10 bases. J was trimmed by 13 bases and V by 9 bases; bases with no gene match: 15. Germline loops: CDR1 SGHTS, CDR2 YDEGEE. The CDR3 loop spans 14 amino acids. The CDR3 nucleotides read TGTGCCACCCTAATTCGGGGACAGGGGAAAGGACTGTTTTTT. This encodes CATLIRGQGKGLFF. Looking up the rest from reference TRBV5-8 and TRBJ1-4 gives the full variable domain: EAGVTQSPTHLIKTRGQQATLRCSPISGHTSVYWYQQALGLGLQFLLWYDEGEERNRGNFPPRFSGRQFPNYSSELNVNALELEDSALYLCATLIRGQGKGLFFGSGTQLSVL.

The V gene is TRBV7-9, the J gene TRBJ2-3, with 10 bases aligning to TRBD2. This CDR3 has 15 residues. Germline V lookup: CDR1 SEHNR, CDR2 FQNEAQ (reference sequence). J gave up 3 bases and V 0 bases, and 0 bases lay outside the gene matches. CDR3 loop: CASSLAGLATDTQYF. Here the CDR3 DNA reads TGTGCCAGCAGCTTAGCGGGACTAGCGACAGATACGCAGTATTTT.

The chain joins TRBV7-9 to TRBJ1-4; D remains unclear. V lost 0 bases, J lost 8 bases, and 16 bases lay in between. The length of the CDR3 is 16 residues. Germline CDR1 is SEHNR and CDR2 is FQNEAQ (reference sequence). The CDR3 region has the DNA TGTGCCAGCAGCTTAGCCGTGCCAGCTCGGGGAGAAAAACTGTTTTTT. Its translation: CASSLAVPARGEKLFF.

On this clone itself: A read error may account for a junction end that differs from germline. The chain uses TRBV7-7 and TRBJ1-6, with 9 positions matching TRBD1. The CDR3 contains 15 residues. Germline loops: CDR1 SSHAT, CDR2 FNYEAQ (reference sequence). DNA of the CDR3: TGTGCTAGCAGCGCGGGACAGGGAGTGGGATCACCCCTCCACTTT. Translating gives CASSAGQGVGSPLHF. The full variable domain, completed using reference TRBV7-7 and TRBJ1-6, is GAGVSQSPRYKVTKRGQDVTLRCDPISSHATLYWYQQALGQGPEFLTYFNYEAQPDKSGLPSDRFSAERPEGSISTLTIQRTEQRDSAMYRCASSAGQGVGSPLHFGNGTRLTVT.

The chain combines TRBV19 with TRBJ2-1, with TRBD2 as a possible D gene (6 bases). Germline V gene lookup returns CDR1 LNHDA and CDR2 SQIVND (reference sequence). The length of the CDR3 is 13 residues. Trimming removed 9 bases at V and 0 bases at J, with 9 bases between. The CDR3 region has the DNA TGTGCCAGCCGGGAGAGCTCCTACAATGAGCAGTTCTTC. Encoded protein: CASRESSYNEQFF.

The chain uses TRBV5-6 and TRBJ2-7; 7 positions agree with TRBD2. The CDR3 has 14 residues. The germline gives CDR1 SGHDT, CDR2 YYEEEE. V lost 4 bases and J lost 4; bases outside the gene matches: 8. CDR3 bases: TGTGCCAGCAGCCATGGGACTATCGGTTACGAGCAGTACTTC. This codes for CASSHGTIGYEQYF.

The gene calls are TRBV2 and TRBJ2-7; 7 bases agree with TRBD2. J lost 4 bases, V lost 2 bases, and 11 bases had no gene match. The CDR3 covers 16 residues. Germline V lookup: CDR1 SNHLY, CDR2 FYNNEI. The CDR3 protein is CASSELEGGPFYEQYV. The CDR3 DNA reads as TGTGCCAGCAGTGAATTGGAGGGAGGGCCTTTTTACGAGCAGTACGTC.

This clone was seen a few times. The genes are TRBV6-1 and TRBJ2-1; 8 bases line up with TRBD2. J was trimmed by 3 bases and V by 4 bases; bases with no gene match: 5. The CDR3 extends over 15 amino acids. Germline V gene data show CDR1 as MNHNS and CDR2 as SASEGT. This chain's CDR3 is CASSVVLADYNEQFF. The CDR3 DNA reads as TGTGCCAGCAGTGTCGTACTAGCGGACTACAATGAGCAGTTCTTC.

In its sample, this clone was seen once. The CDR3 sequence: CAISESLAGDTGELFF. Written as DNA, the CDR3 is TGTGCCATCAGTGAGTCACTAGCGGGAGACACCGGGGAGCTGTTTTTT. The rearrangement uses TRBV10-3 and TRBJ2-2, with 11 bases matching TRBD2. CDR1 and CDR2 from the germline V gene are ENHRY and SYGVKD. The junction had 0 bases not matched to a gene; V was cut back by 0 bases and J by 3 bases. CDR3 size: 16 residues.

This clone was recorded once. CDR3 sequence: CASSPWRGRDYGYTF. The CDR3 DNA reads as TGTGCCAGCAGCCCATGGAGGGGAAGGGACTATGGCTACACCTTC. The chain employs TRBV27 and TRBJ1-2, with D possibly being TRBD1 (5 bases). Between the trimmed V and J ends, which lost 6 bases and 3 bases, there was a span of 17 bases. Per the germline V gene, CDR1 is MNHEY and CDR2 is SMNVEV (reference sequence). The CDR3 consists of 15 residues.

This rearrangement joins TRBV28 to TRBJ1-1, with TRBD1 matching over 9 bases. The CDR3 length is 15 residues. CDR1 and CDR2 from the germline V gene are MDHEN and SYDVKM. The V segment lost 5 bases and the J segment 5 bases; nucleotides outside the gene matches: 9. The CDR3 reads CASSPRDRGWTEAFF. The CDR3, as DNA: TGTGCCAGCAGTCCGCGAGACAGGGGGTGGACTGAAGCTTTCTTT.

This chain uses TRBV5-8 with TRBJ1-2; maybe TRBD1 (5 bases). CDR3 length equals 14 residues. Trimming pared 4 bases from V and 0 bases from J, leaving 10 bases between. Germline V gives CDR1 SGHTS, CDR2 YDEGEE. The CDR3 DNA sequence: TGTGCCAGCAGCCACAGGAGTTCTAACTATGGCTACACCTTC. Residues: CASSHRSSNYGYTF.

A note on this clone: Other DNA sequences in the same sample also yield this CDR3. DNA of the CDR3: TGTGCCAGCAGCCAAGATCTAGCGGGAGGCACAGATACGCAGTATTTT. It is translated as CASSQDLAGGTDTQYF. V gene TRBV4-2 combines with J gene TRBJ2-3; 10 positions agree with TRBD2. The germline CDR1 and CDR2 sequences are LGHNA and YNFKEQ. V shed 0 bases and J 1 base; nucleotides not matched to a gene: 1. The CDR3 length is 16 residues.

The J gene is TRBJ2-1, the V gene TRBV18; TRBD2 matches 8 bases. In germline, CDR1 is KGHSH, CDR2 LQKENI. There are 14 residues in the CDR3. Germline trimming cut 8 bases from V and 9 bases from J; bases unmatched to any gene: 12. The CDR3 loop is CASRGAGVGGEQFF. CDR3 DNA: TGTGCCAGCCGGGGAGCGGGAGTCGGGGGTGAGCAGTTCTTC. Filled out from reference TRBV18 and TRBJ2-1, the complete variable domain reads NAGVMQNPRHLVRRRGQEARLRCSPMKGHSHVYWYRQLPEEGLKFMVYLQKENIIDESGMPKERFSAEFPKEGPSILRIQQVVRGDSAAYFCASRGAGVGGEQFFGPGTRLTVL.

The chain uses TRBV4-3 and TRBJ1-5, with TRBD1 identical over 10 bases. The CDR3 runs 14 residues. Germline V CDR1 and CDR2: LGHNA, YSLEER. Germline trimming cut 4 bases from V and 6 bases from J; bases unmatched to any gene: 3. In DNA form, the CDR3 reads TGCGCCAGCAGCCCGGGACAGGGGAGTCAGCCCCAGCATTTT. It codes for CASSPGQGSQPQHF.

This sequence joins TRBV6-1 and TRBJ1-1, with D unresolved. V was trimmed by 2 bases and J by 5 bases, leaving 9 bases between them. Per the germline V gene, CDR1 is MNHNS and CDR2 is SASEGT. The CDR3 length is 13 residues. CDR3 DNA: TGTGCCAGCAGTGAACCTTGGAGGACTGAAGCTTTCTTT. Translated, it gives CASSEPWRTEAFF.

The chain uses TRBV7-9 and TRBJ1-6, with no clear D. In germline, CDR1 is SEHNR, CDR2 FQNEAQ (reference sequence). The CDR3 is made up of 14 amino acids. V was shortened by 6 bases and J by 4 bases, with 10 bases between the two germline ends. The CDR3 bases are TGTGCCAGCAGACCGACTGATTATAATTCACCCCTCCACTTT. Protein product: CASRPTDYNSPLHF.

V is TRBV16 and J is TRBJ1-2; D is possibly TRBD1 (5 bases). CDR1 is KGHSY and CDR2 is FQNENV in the germline V gene. The CDR3 consists of 14 residues. The V end was cut by 5 bases, the J end by 5 bases, with 15 bases between. As DNA, the CDR3 is TGTGCCAGCAGCGCCCCCGGGACTCCTTATGGCTACACCTTC. It codes for CASSAPGTPYGYTF.